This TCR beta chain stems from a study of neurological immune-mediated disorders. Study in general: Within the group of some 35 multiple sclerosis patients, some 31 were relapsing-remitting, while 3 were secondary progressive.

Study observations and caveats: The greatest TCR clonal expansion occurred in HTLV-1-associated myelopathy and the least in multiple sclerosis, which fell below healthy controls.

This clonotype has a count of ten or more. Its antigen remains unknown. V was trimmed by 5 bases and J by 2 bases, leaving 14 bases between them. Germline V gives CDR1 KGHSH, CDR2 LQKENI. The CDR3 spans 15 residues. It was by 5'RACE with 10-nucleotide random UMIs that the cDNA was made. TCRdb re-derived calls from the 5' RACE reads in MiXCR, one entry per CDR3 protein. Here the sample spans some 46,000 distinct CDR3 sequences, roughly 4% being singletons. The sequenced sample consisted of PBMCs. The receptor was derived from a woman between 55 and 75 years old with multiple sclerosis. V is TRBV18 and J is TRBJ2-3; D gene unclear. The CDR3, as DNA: TGTGCCAGCTCAGCAACACCAGCCCACACAGATACGCAGTATTTT. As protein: CASSATPAHTDTQYF.